Given below is one T cell receptor beta chain in context. CDR1 is SGHTA, CDR2 FQGNSA, per germline. V was cut by 1 base and J by 0 bases, with 13 bases left in between. The CDR3 extends over 17 amino acids. This sample is part of a study of blood T cell repertoires in COVID-19. Whole-study context: COVID-19 samples collected from the United States, Italy and Spain covered acute and convalescent phases.

As originally analysed: Reference gene primer amplification gave nucleated cell count estimates. Only in-frame clones appear in the TCRdb table, and some are missing; sequencing was by immunoSEQ multiplex PCR. V, J and clone size are taken as reported in that table, and D and trimming were inferred from the DNA itself. The profile shows fewer than 450,000 clones, 87% of them singletons. The participants were between about 18 and 90 years old and came from 24 US areas. Participants were placed into cohorts based on the clinical history they reported. The sequence derives from a woman aged 25 to 45 who had recovered from COVID-19. The sequencing input was PBMCs or T cells enriched from blood (not recorded which). The genes are TRBV7-2 and TRBJ1-3; D may be TRBD1 (6 bases). CDR3: CASSLGLTGRSGNTIYF. In DNA, the CDR3 is TGTGCCAGCAGCTTAGGGTTAACAGGGCGCTCTGGAAACACCATATATTTT.